This passage covers 30 T cell receptor beta chains from one sample sequenced in a study of shared clonotypes between healthy human individuals. Some clones are missing from TCRdb's copy, which holds only in-frame ones; the method was immunoSEQ multiplex PCR. This sample has approximately 2,000,000 clones, with just under 95% found just once. CD8 cells classed as naive were CD45RO-negative and positively selected for CCR7, excluding terminally differentiated effector memory CD45RA+ cells. The material sequenced was naive CD8+ T cells from PBMCs. The origin of the receptors is a man aged 18 to 30 in good health. Some clones in this sample may be carry-over from other donors' samples.

The V call is TRBV7-8, the J call TRBJ2-2; TRBD2 agrees at 11 bases. Germline trimming cut 5 bases from V and 4 bases from J; bases unmatched to any gene: 6. This CDR3 has 16 amino acids. CDR1 is SGHVS and CDR2 is FQNEAQ in the germline V gene. The CDR3 DNA follows: TGTGCCAGCAGCCGACTAGCGGGAAGGACCACCGGGGAGCTGTTTTTT. It encodes CASSRLAGRTTGELFF.

The rearrangement joins TRBV27 to TRBJ2-7; 9 bases align to TRBD1. Germline-derived CDR1 and CDR2 are MNHEY and SMNVEV (reference sequence). This CDR3 comprises 15 residues. With 5 bases clipped from V and 2 bases from J, the junction kept 7 bases outside the gene matches. CDR3 sequence (DNA): TGTGCCAGCAGTCAGGGACAGGGTTTCCCCTACGAGCAGTACTTC. It codes for CASSQGQGFPYEQYF.

Comments on this clone: Distinct nucleotide sequences in the sample also encode this CDR3. The genes are TRBV27 and TRBJ2-7; D is uncertain. The CDR3 is 11 residues long. The germline gives CDR1 MNHEY, CDR2 SMNVEV (reference sequence). The V end was cut by 3 bases, the J end by 7 bases, with 7 bases between. The CDR3 DNA sequence: TGTGCCAGCAGTTTTGGTGGGGAGCAGTACTTC. It translates to CASSFGGEQYF.

V gene TRBV6-1 combines with J gene TRBJ2-2; D is uncertain. The CDR3 length is 16 residues. The germline V and J ends were trimmed by 2 bases and 6 bases, with 16 bases remaining between them. The germline CDR1 and CDR2 sequences are MNHNS and SASEGT. The CDR3 nucleotides read TGTGCCAGCAGTGAACGGCTGGGTTGGATAGCCGGGGAGCTGTTTTTT. As protein: CASSERLGWIAGELFF.

This CDR3 reads CASSVGDLAGREQYF. CDR3 bases: TGTGCCAGCAGCGTAGGGGACCTAGCGGGACGGGAGCAGTACTTC. The chain is built from TRBV9 and TRBJ2-7, with 9 bases aligning to TRBD2. The CDR3 sequence is 15 residues long. The V gene's germline CDR1 is SGDLS and CDR2 YYNGEE. The J segment lost 7 bases and the V segment lost 0 bases, leaving 8 bases of the junction unmatched.

The V call is TRBV19, the J call TRBJ2-4, with 9 bases that match TRBD2. The ends lost 3 bases at V and 6 bases at J; junction bases unmatched: 6. Germline loops: CDR1 LNHDA, CDR2 SQIVND (reference sequence). The CDR3 contains 15 residues. The CDR3 DNA reads TGTGCCAGTAGTATCATTGGGACTAGCACAAACATTCAGTACTTC. This encodes CASSIIGTSTNIQYF.

V and J are TRBV6-1 and TRBJ1-2, with D unclear. From germline, CDR1 is MNHNS and CDR2 SASEGT. V lost 2 bases and J lost 7, with 20 bases in between. CDR3 size: 16 residues. CDR3 coding DNA: TGTGCCAGCAGTGAATTGAACCGGGGAGGGCTCCTTGGCTACACCTTC. Its translation is CASSELNRGGLLGYTF.

V gene TRBV28 combines with J gene TRBJ2-7; D is ambiguous. Germline CDR1 MDHEN, CDR2 SYDVKM. This CDR3 has 13 residues. V dropped 5 bases and J dropped 4 bases, with 12 bases sitting between them. DNA of the CDR3: TGTGCCAGCAGTCCAAGAAAGAAGTACGAGCAGTACTTC. Protein: CASSPRKKYEQYF.

The rearrangement joins TRBV28 to TRBJ2-1; TRBD2 matches at 7 bases. The junction had 5 bases not matched to a gene; V was cut back by 3 bases and J by 0 bases. The CDR3 runs 16 residues. Germline values: CDR1 MDHEN, CDR2 SYDVKM. CDR3 nucleotides: TGTGCCAGCAGTTTCCCGGGACTAAGCTCCTACAATGAGCAGTTCTTC. This encodes CASSFPGLSSYNEQFF.

The chain is built from TRBV6-6 and TRBJ1-2; 10 nucleotides line up with TRBD1. This CDR3 is built from 15 residues. Unmatched junction bases numbered 8, after V lost 6 bases and J lost 4 bases. CDR1 is MNHNY, CDR2 SVGAGI, per germline (reference sequence). CDR3 nucleotides: TGTGCCAGCAGGACGGGACAGGGGTACGGCTATGGCTACACCTTC. This gives the protein CASRTGQGYGYGYTF.

The chain is built from TRBV18 and TRBJ1-1; 7 nucleotides line up with TRBD1. Germline CDR1 is KGHSH and CDR2 is LQKENI. The V and J ends lost 2 bases and 8 bases, in that order; junction bases with no gene match: 8. This CDR3 is built from 14 residues. The chain's CDR3 is CASSPGGLGQEAFF. The CDR3 region has the DNA TGTGCCAGCTCACCAGGAGGCCTGGGACAGGAAGCTTTCTTT.

The J gene is TRBJ2-1, the V gene TRBV28; D uncertain. Per the germline V gene, CDR1 is MDHEN and CDR2 is SYDVKM. This CDR3 contains 13 residues. V was clipped by 1 base and J by 3 bases, with 4 bases between them. CDR3 region: CASSLYYYNEQFF. The CDR3 bases are TGTGCCAGCAGTTTATACTACTACAATGAGCAGTTCTTC.

The chain combines TRBV13 with TRBJ2-7, with 7 bases matching TRBD2. V shed 5 bases and J 7 bases; nucleotides not matched to a gene: 5. The CDR3 has 12 residues. The germline gives CDR1 PRHDT, CDR2 FYEKMQ (reference sequence). The CDR3 is CASSHAGGEQYF. The CDR3 DNA follows: TGTGCCAGCAGCCACGCCGGGGGGGAGCAGTACTTC.

This chain joins TRBV11-1 and TRBJ2-1, with 7 bases lining up with TRBD2. This CDR3 spans 15 amino acids. V lost 3 bases and J lost 9; bases outside the gene matches: 11. Germline V lookup: CDR1 SGHAT, CDR2 FQDESV (reference sequence). CDR3 nucleotides: TGTGCCAGCAGCTTCCTAGCGGATCTTTTCAGTGAGCAGTTCTTC. Amino acid sequence: CASSFLADLFSEQFF.

This chain joins TRBV12-5 and TRBJ2-1; 10 positions agree with TRBD2. CDR3 length equals 17 residues. Germline CDR1 reads LGHNT; CDR2 reads FRNRAP. With V trimmed by 0 bases and J by 3 bases, 5 bases remained unmatched. The CDR3 DNA is TGTGCTAGTGGTTTGGTCCCACTAGCGGGACTCTACAATGAGCAGTTCTTC. This codes for CASGLVPLAGLYNEQFF.

This chain connects TRBV9 to TRBJ1-4; weak D call: TRBD1 (6 bases). The CDR3 loop spans 15 amino acids. Per the germline V gene, CDR1 is SGDLS and CDR2 is YYNGEE. The V end lost 0 bases, the J end lost 5 bases, and 11 bases lay between the germline ends. The CDR3 coding sequence is TGTGCCAGCAGCGTAGATGGGACAAGCAATGAAAAACTGTTTTTT. Its translation: CASSVDGTSNEKLFF.

The chain employs TRBV7-9 and TRBJ2-3, with TRBD1 matching over 10 bases. There are 16 residues in the CDR3. Per germline, CDR1 SEHNR and CDR2 FQNEAQ (reference sequence). V shed 5 bases and J 2 bases; nucleotides not matched to a gene: 7. The CDR3 loop is CASSLPGQGLTDTQYF. Here the CDR3 DNA reads TGTGCCAGCAGCCTGCCGGGACAGGGGCTCACAGATACGCAGTATTTT.

The chain carries TRBV13 and TRBJ2-4; possibly TRBD1 or TRBD2 for D (5 bases each). The germline CDR1 and CDR2 sequences are PRHDT and FYEKMQ (reference sequence). CDR3 length: 13 residues. V was trimmed by 8 bases and J by 5 bases, leaving 13 bases between them. The CDR3 loop is CASGRGVENIQYF. CDR3 DNA sequence: TGTGCCAGCGGTCGGGGCGTTGAAAACATTCAGTACTTC.

The genes are TRBV27 and TRBJ2-2, with 12 bases fitting TRBD2. CDR3 length equals 15 residues. V lost 4 bases, J lost 6 bases, and 3 bases stayed unmatched. Germline lookup yields CDR1 MNHEY and CDR2 SMNVEV (reference sequence). The CDR3 protein is CASSSTSGSPGELFF. CDR3 DNA: TGTGCCAGCAGTTCGACTAGCGGGAGTCCCGGGGAGCTGTTTTTT.

V usage is TRBV7-6 and J usage is TRBJ2-1; D is perhaps TRBD1 (6 bases). This CDR3 region has 12 residues. V lost 1 base and J 10 bases, leaving 8 bases between the germline ends. Germline CDR1 reads SGHVS; CDR2 reads FNYEAQ. The CDR3 protein is CASSLEGEEQFF. The CDR3 region has the DNA TGTGCCAGCAGCTTAGAGGGGGAAGAGCAGTTCTTC.

In this sample, this clone turned up once. The gene calls are TRBV7-9 and TRBJ1-4; no clear D. Trimming took 3 bases from V and 6 from J, leaving 11 bases between them. Per the germline V gene, CDR1 is SEHNR and CDR2 is FQNEAQ (reference sequence). The CDR3 loop spans 14 amino acids. The CDR3 spells CASSLPSPHEKLFF. Here the CDR3 DNA reads TGTGCCAGCAGCTTGCCCAGTCCACATGAAAAACTGTTTTTT. Full variable domain (rest looked up from reference TRBV7-9 and TRBJ1-4): DTGVSQNPRHKITKRGQNVTFRCDPISEHNRLYWYRQTLGQGPEFLTYFQNEAQLEKSRLLSDRFSAERPKGSFSTLEIQRTEQGDSAMYLCASSLPSPHEKLFFGSGTQLSVL.

The rearrangement uses TRBV7-9 and TRBJ1-1; the D is unclear. The CDR3 loop spans 15 amino acids. The germline V and J ends were trimmed by 2 bases and 4 bases, with 14 bases remaining between them. Germline V gene data show CDR1 as SEHNR and CDR2 as FQNEAQ (reference sequence). The CDR3 loop reads CASSLFQAGFTEAFF. CDR3 bases: TGTGCCAGCAGCTTATTTCAGGCGGGGTTCACTGAAGCTTTCTTT.

The chain is built from TRBV29-1 and TRBJ2-7, with 8 bases that match TRBD1. V shed 4 bases and J 3 bases; nucleotides not matched to a gene: 8. The CDR3 length is 14 residues. Looked up from germline, CDR1 is SQVTM and CDR2 is ANQGSEA. CDR3 DNA sequence: TGCAGCGTTGCTGGGACAGGACGGATCTACGAGCAGTACTTC. Protein: CSVAGTGRIYEQYF.

The V gene is TRBV28, the J gene TRBJ2-1; maybe TRBD2 (6 bases). CDR3 size: 18 residues. Germline CDR1 MDHEN, CDR2 SYDVKM. With 1 base removed from V and 5 bases from J, the gap between germline ends came to 21 bases. The CDR3 DNA follows: TGTGCCAGCAGTTTATTTCGTAGCGGCCCTAAGTTAGACAATGAGCAGTTCTTC. The encoded protein is CASSLFRSGPKLDNEQFF.

CDR3 DNA: TGCGCCAGCAGCCAGTCCCGGGCCAGGGGCGAGTATGAGCAGTTCTTC. It yields the protein CASSQSRARGEYEQFF. The V gene is TRBV4-3, the J gene TRBJ2-1, with D possibly TRBD1 on 6 matching bases. V lost 3 bases and J 8 bases, leaving 20 bases between the germline ends. This CDR3 comprises 16 residues. CDR1 LGHNA and CDR2 YSLEER come from the germline V gene.

This clone was picked up one time. The DNA of the CDR3 is TGTGCCATCAGTGCGGGACAGGGTCTTGGAGCTAACTATGGCTACACCTTC. Amino acids: CAISAGQGLGANYGYTF. The chain carries TRBV10-3 and TRBJ1-2; 9 bases line up with TRBD1. There are 17 residues in the CDR3. Germline lookup yields CDR1 ENHRY and CDR2 SYGVKD. V was clipped by 4 bases and J by 0 bases; unmatched bases: 9.

The rearrangement links TRBV9 to TRBJ2-1; D remains ambiguous. CDR3 size: 12 residues. Looked up from germline, CDR1 is SGDLS and CDR2 is YYNGEE. The germline V and J ends were trimmed by 4 bases and 9 bases, with 11 bases remaining between them. The CDR3 region has the DNA TGTGCCAGCAGCACCAGGAAGGCTGAGCAGTTCTTC. Protein sequence: CASSTRKAEQFF. Combining the CDR3 with reference TRBV9 and TRBJ2-1 gives the whole variable domain DSGVTQTPKHLITATGQRVTLRCSPRSGDLSVYWYQQSLDQGLQFLIQYYNGEERAKGNILERFSAQQFPDLHSELNLSSLELGDSALYFCASSTRKAEQFFGPGTRLTVL.

This chain uses TRBV19 with TRBJ2-7; tentative D call: TRBD1 (6 bases). The CDR3 extends over 15 amino acids. V gave up 5 bases and J gave up 2 bases, with 16 bases separating them. Germline CDR1 reads LNHDA; CDR2 reads SQIVND (reference sequence). CDR3 protein: CASSQGHLSPYEQYF. The DNA of the CDR3 is TGTGCCAGTAGTCAGGGGCACCTGAGTCCCTACGAGCAGTACTTC. Supplemented by reference TRBV19 and TRBJ2-7, the full variable domain reads DGGITQSPKYLFRKEGQNVTLSCEQNLNHDAMYWYRQDPGQGLRLIYYSQIVNDFQKGDIAEGYSVSREKKESFPLTVTSAQKNPTAFYLCASSQGHLSPYEQYFGPGTRLTVT.

Concerning this clone itself: This sample includes further DNA sequences coding for the same CDR3. The chain is built from TRBV5-6 and TRBJ2-7, with 7 bases lining up with TRBD2. The CDR3 is 14 residues long. CDR1 and CDR2 from the germline V gene are SGHDT and YYEEEE. Losses at the gene ends were 5 bases for V and 3 bases for J; bases not matched to a gene: 8. CDR3 DNA: TGTGCCAGCAGACCTGGACTAGGCAGCTACGAGCAGTACTTC. Protein product: CASRPGLGSYEQYF.

The chain links TRBV9 to TRBJ2-1; TRBD2 agrees at 12 bases. The CDR3 runs 16 residues. After removal of 3 bases from V and 4 bases from J, the junction contained 5 bases not matched to a gene. Germline CDR1 is SGDLS and CDR2 is YYNGEE. CDR3 in amino acids: CASSARLAGAYNEQFF. The DNA for the CDR3 is TGTGCCAGCAGCGCCCGACTAGCGGGAGCGTACAATGAGCAGTTCTTC. Full variable domain (outside the CDR3, taken from reference TRBV9 and TRBJ2-1): DSGVTQTPKHLITATGQRVTLRCSPRSGDLSVYWYQQSLDQGLQFLIQYYNGEERAKGNILERFSAQQFPDLHSELNLSSLELGDSALYFCASSARLAGAYNEQFFGPGTRLTVL.